Here is one TCR beta chain with its context. There is no known antigen for this receptor. No base-level quality is on record; no much larger clone is a single base apart. According to the germline V gene (reference sequence), CDR1 reads GTSNPN and CDR2 reads SVGIG. Trimming at the junction amounts to 2 bases on V and 12 bases on J, and the germline ends lie 10 bases apart. The CDR3 has 10 amino acids, counting the end cysteine and phenylalanine. Only the CDR3 DNA stays, 30 bases, in frame from base 1. All of the isolated RNA was reverse transcribed with the High Capacity cDNA Reverse Transcription Kit, so expressed TCRB transcripts were sequenced. Deep immunoSEQ sequencing was applied to naive, central memory and regulatory T cell samples, giving an average of around 3.8 million total reads per sample. Sorted cells were lysed in RLT buffer, and RNA was extracted using DNase-treated RNeasy Micro or Mini kits according to cell number. To prevent cross-contamination, each cell subset was processed individually, whereas patient and healthy donor samples were processed jointly. Using the immunoSEQ multiplex PCR, TCRB sequences were amplified from cDNA into 87-bp fragments spanning the CDR3 region. Sequencing of the amplicons was performed on the Illumina HiSeq platform. As for the original processing: Synthetic template baselines were used to correct PCR bias computationally, reads within Hamming distance 2 were collapsed together, and singletons that could not be merged were discarded. Reads were aligned against IMGT to assign V, D and J genes, CDR3 length and insertions or deletions at six rearrangement sites. Within each subset, clonotype counts were normalized to sorted cell number, and only after that were true diversity and Gini coefficients computed with the tcR R package. The overlap coefficient, calculated on TCRB nucleotide sequences, was used to measure repertoire sharing. As a proxy for the pre-selection repertoire, out-of-frame TCRB sequences from naive cells were analyzed. This is the immuneACCESS table as TCRdb keeps it, with only in-frame sequences that have V and J called. A part of the clones is gone; compared with another copy, unresolved V genes explain less than half, and the rest is unexplained. The DNA gave D and trimming, while V, J and clone size come from that table. A total of approximately 150,000 clones appear in this sample, over 55% of them only once. The ten biggest clones cover around 0.08% of the sample.

A single peripheral blood draw of around 120 mL on average was collected from each donor into heparinised tubes. A BD FACSAria II was used to sort naive, central memory, regulatory and stem cell-like memory CD4+ T cells with a panel that included CD45RO, CCR7, CD25, CD127, CD95 and CD27. A purity above 95% was achieved for all sorted populations. PBMCs were isolated immediately by Lymphoprep density gradient centrifugation and stained directly without culture. So that batch effects would be minimized, each experiment stained and sorted samples in pairs, pairing one healthy donor with one patient. The data originate from a study of beta chain features in type 1 diabetes listed by TCRdb under 2018. Describing the broader study: Mean age, gender distribution, total cell number and subset yield were not different between patients and healthy donors. A total of 90 million to 120 million sorted cells were examined across all samples, and a strong correlation was observed between cell number per subset and RNA yield. The study compared TCRB repertoires of sorted circulating CD4+ T cell subsets between recently diagnosed type 1 diabetes patients and matched healthy donors. Regulatory and stem cell-like memory subsets were isolated from only 8 patients and roughly 8 healthy donors, whereas naive and central memory subsets came from all 28 donors.

The full study reports these points: Because the HLA sub-analyses included only small numbers of individuals, any influence of HLA type on TCRB rearrangement was left unresolved. Type 1 diabetes patients showed a moderate but significant shortening of TCRB CDR3 length in all four CD4+ subsets. Sequencing cDNA rather than genomic DNA could over-represent highly expressing activated cells, although activation and CD3 levels did not differ between groups. At VDJ recombination sites, type 1 diabetes patients had fewer insertions and more deleted nucleotides, which implies abnormalities in thymic rearrangement. Shorter templates might be favored by PCR, yet because patient and control samples were amplified and corrected together, any such skew would affect both groups equally. Naive, central memory and regulatory TCRB repertoires appeared to be more alike among patients than among healthy donors.

The source of this sequence is a man aged 25 to 45 with type 1 diabetes. Recombination linked TRBV30 to TRBJ1-1, with the D gene too uncertain to name. Sequencing was done on a sample of naive CD4+ T cells from blood. The sample's cell subset or site label is to be understood as: true naive CD4+ T cells. CDR3 sequence: CAWSLQVPFF. The sequenced DNA: TGTGCCTGGAGTTTGCAGGTACCTTTCTTT.